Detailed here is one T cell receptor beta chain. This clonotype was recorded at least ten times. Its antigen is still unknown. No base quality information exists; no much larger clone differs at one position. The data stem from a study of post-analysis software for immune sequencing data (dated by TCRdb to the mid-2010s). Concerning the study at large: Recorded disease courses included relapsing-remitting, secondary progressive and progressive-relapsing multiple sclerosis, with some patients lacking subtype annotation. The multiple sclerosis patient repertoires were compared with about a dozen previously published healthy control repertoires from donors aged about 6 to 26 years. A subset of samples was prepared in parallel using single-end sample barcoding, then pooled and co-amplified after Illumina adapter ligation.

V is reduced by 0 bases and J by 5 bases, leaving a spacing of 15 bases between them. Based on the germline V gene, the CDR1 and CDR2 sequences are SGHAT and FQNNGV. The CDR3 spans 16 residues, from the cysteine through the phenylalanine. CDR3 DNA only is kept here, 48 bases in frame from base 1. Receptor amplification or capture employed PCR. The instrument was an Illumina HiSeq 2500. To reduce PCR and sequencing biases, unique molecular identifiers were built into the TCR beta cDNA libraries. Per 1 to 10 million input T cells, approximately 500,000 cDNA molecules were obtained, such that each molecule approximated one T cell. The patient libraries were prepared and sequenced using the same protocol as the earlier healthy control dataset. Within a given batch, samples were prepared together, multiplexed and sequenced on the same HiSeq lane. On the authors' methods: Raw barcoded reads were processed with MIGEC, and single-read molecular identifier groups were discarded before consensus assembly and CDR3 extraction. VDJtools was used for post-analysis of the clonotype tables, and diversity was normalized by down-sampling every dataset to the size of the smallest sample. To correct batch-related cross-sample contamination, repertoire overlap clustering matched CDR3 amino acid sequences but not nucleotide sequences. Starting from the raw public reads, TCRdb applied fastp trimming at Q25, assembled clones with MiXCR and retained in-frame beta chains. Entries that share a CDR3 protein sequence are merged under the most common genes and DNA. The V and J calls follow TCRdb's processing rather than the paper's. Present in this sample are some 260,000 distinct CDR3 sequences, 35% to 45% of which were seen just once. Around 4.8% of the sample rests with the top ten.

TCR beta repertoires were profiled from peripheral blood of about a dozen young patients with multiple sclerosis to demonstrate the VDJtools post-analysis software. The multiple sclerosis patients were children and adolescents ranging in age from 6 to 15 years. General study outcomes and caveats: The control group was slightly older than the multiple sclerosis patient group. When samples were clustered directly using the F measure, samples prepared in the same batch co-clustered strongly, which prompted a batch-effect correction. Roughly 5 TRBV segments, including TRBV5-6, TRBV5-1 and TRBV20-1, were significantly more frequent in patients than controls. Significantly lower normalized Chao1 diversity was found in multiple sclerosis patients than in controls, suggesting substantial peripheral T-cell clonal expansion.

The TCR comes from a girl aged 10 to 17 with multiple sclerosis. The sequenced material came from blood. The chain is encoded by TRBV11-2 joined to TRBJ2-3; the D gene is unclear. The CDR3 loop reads CASSLDPPRSLDTQYF. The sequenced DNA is TGTGCCAGCAGCTTAGATCCCCCCCGGAGCCTAGATACGCAGTATTTT. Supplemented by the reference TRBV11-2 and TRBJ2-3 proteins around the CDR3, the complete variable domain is EAGVAQSPRYKIIEKRQSVAFWCNPISGHATLYWYQQILGQGPKLLIQFQNNGVVDDSQLPKDRFSAERLKGVDSTLKIQPAKLEDSAVYLCASSLDPPRSLDTQYFGPGTRLTVL.